Only a few counts were recorded for the clone carrying this T cell receptor beta chain. No antigen is known for it. Germline V CDR1 and CDR2: SGHRS, YFSETQ. The germline V and J ends were trimmed by 7 bases and 2 bases, with 7 bases remaining between them. This CDR3 has 13 residues. The 5'RACE method, run with constant-segment primers, produced TCR alpha and TCR beta cDNA libraries (carrying sample barcodes and UMIs). TCRdb recomputed calls from the 5' RACE reads with MiXCR, one row per CDR3 protein. The sample consists of a few hundred thousand distinct CDR3 sequences, 8% to 9% of them appearing once. These data originate in a study of T-cell memory formation after mild COVID-19. On the study more broadly: Clustering of TCRs was largely donor specific.

Study findings and constraints: Researchers could not confirm that second-wave clones peaking on day 37 targeted SARS-CoV-2. Cross-reactive memory apparently joined, as some responding clones appeared in pre-infection memory.

V gene TRBV5-1 combines with J gene TRBJ2-6, with D hard to call. The TCR originated in a man younger than 30 who had mild COVID-19 (a few samples of this study predate the infection). Cell type and time point are not known. Input material: PBMCs or a T cell subset sorted from them (not recorded which). CDR3 DNA: TGCGCCAGCGGGCAGCCTGGGGCCAACGTCCTGACTTTC. Amino acids: CASGQPGANVLTF. Full variable domain (remainder filled in from reference TRBV5-1 and TRBJ2-6): KAGVTQTPRYLIKTRGQQVTLSCSPISGHRSVSWYQQTPGQGLQFLFEYFSETQRNKGNFPGRFSGRQFSNSRSEMNVSTLELGDSALYLCASGQPGANVLTFGAGSRLTVL.